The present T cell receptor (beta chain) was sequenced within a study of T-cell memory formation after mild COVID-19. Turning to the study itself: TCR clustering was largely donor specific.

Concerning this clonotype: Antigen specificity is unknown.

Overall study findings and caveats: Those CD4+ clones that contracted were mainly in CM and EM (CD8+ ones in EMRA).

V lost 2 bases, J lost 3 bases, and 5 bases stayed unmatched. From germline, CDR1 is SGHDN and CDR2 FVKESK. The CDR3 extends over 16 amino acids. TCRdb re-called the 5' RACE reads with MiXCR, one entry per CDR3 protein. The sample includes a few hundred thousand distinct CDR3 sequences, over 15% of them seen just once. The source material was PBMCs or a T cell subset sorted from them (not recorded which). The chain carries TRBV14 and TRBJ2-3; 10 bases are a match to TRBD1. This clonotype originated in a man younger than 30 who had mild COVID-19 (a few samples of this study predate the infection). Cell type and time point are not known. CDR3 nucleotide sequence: TGTGCCAGCAGCCAATGGGGACAGGGGAAGACAGATACGCAGTATTTT. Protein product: CASSQWGQGKTDTQYF.